This entry is about one T cell receptor (beta chain). The target antigen is unknown. This CDR3 spans 15 amino acids. The sequenced cases were selected for having the highest brain T cell transcript signatures. TCRdb's table, derived via immunoSEQ multiplex PCR, lists solely in-frame clones and lacks some. In the table there are a few thousand clones, just over 90% of which are singletons. This specimen comes from a study of brain T cells in children with intractable seizures. Study results and limitations: Known viral epitope-specific CDR3s closely matched each case's top public brain CDR3. Pre-surgery blood may have been undersampled, hiding some clones. Viral specificity was inferred only from CDR3 similarity; HCMV serostatus was unknown.

The sequence came from a boy under two years old with focal cortical dysplasia and intractable seizures. Sample: resected brain tissue, taken at surgery. The chain uses TRBV7-5 and TRBJ2-2; the D segment call TRBD2 is taken from the table without a DNA check. TRBV7-5 is reported as a pseudogene. CDR3 nucleotides: TGTGTCAGAGGGGGAGGGGAGGTCGACTATTTGGAGCTGTTTTTT. Translation: CVRGGGEVDYLELFF.